Included here is one T cell receptor (beta chain) sequence, with context. This sample is drawn from a study of blood T cell repertoires in COVID-19. Data came from immunoSEQ multiplex PCR; TCRdb stores just in-frame clones and leaves some out. The table lists over 150,000 clones, 60% to 80% of them singletons. From germline, CDR1 is LGHDT and CDR2 YNNKEL (reference sequence). The J segment lost 9 bases and the V segment lost 2 bases, leaving 12 bases of the junction unmatched. The CDR3 loop spans 15 amino acids. The chain joins TRBV3-1 (or the pseudogene TRBV3-2) to TRBJ1-1, with TRBD1 matching over 7 bases. The sequencing sample was made of peripheral blood. The receptor was derived from a woman in her 70s with acute or convalescent COVID-19. The DNA for the CDR3 is TGTGCCAGCAGCCAACCCGGACAGGAAGGACAGAAAGCTTTCTTT. This translates into CASSQPGQEGQKAFF.